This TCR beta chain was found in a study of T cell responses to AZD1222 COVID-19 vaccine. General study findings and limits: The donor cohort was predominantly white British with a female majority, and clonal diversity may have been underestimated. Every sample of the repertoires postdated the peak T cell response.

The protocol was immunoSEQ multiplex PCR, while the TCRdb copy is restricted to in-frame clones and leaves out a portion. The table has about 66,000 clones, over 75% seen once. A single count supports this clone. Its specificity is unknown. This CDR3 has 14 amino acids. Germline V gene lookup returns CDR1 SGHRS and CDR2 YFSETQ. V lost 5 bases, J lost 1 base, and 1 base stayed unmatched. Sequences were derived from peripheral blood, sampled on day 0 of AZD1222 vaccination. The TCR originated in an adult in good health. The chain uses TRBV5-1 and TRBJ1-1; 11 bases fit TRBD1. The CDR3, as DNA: TGCGCCAGCAGGGGGACAGGGGGGAACACTGAAGCTTTCTTT. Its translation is CASRGTGGNTEAFF.